The 20 T cell receptor beta chains given below trace back to one sample, sequenced in a study of T-cell memory formation after mild COVID-19. From the 5' RACE reads, TCRdb called clonotypes with MiXCR, one entry per CDR3 protein. Here the sample spans over 250,000 distinct CDR3 sequences, 15% being singletons. What was sequenced was PBMCs or a T cell subset sorted from them (not recorded which). All receptors come from a man between 18 and 35 years old who had mild COVID-19 (a few samples of this study predate the infection). Cell type and time point are not known.

The genes are TRBV6-2 or TRBV6-3 and TRBJ2-7, with D uncertain. The CDR3 runs 14 residues. The ends were cut back, 4 bases at V and 2 bases at J, with 12 bases in the middle. Germline CDR1 and CDR2: MNHEY and SVGEGT. The CDR3 protein is CASSSYMVPYEQYV. DNA of the CDR3: TGTGCCAGCAGTTCATACATGGTTCCCTACGAGCAGTACGTC.

This clonotype was counted between two and nine times. The chain links TRBV6-5 to TRBJ2-2; TRBD2 agrees at 7 bases. The CDR3 covers 16 residues. Losses at the gene ends were 6 bases for V and 0 bases for J; bases not matched to a gene: 7. Germline CDR1 reads MNHEY; CDR2 reads SVGAGI. This chain's CDR3 is CASSHGRGSNTGELFF. CDR3 coding DNA: TGTGCCAGCAGCCACGGGCGGGGGTCGAACACCGGGGAGCTGTTTTTT.

This clonotype came up many times. This chain connects TRBV5-1 to TRBJ1-3, with 7 bases that match TRBD1. V lost 3 bases, J lost 0 bases, and 6 bases stayed unmatched. This CDR3 contains 16 residues. Germline CDR1 and CDR2: SGHRS and YFSETQ. The CDR3 protein is CASSSQGPSSGNTIYF. The CDR3 DNA is TGCGCCAGCAGCTCACAGGGGCCGAGCTCTGGAAACACCATATATTTT.

This clonotype was observed a handful of times. DNA of the CDR3: TGTGCCAGCAGCGCGCCCTTGGGGGGACTCACAGATACGCAGTATTTT. It yields the protein CASSAPLGGLTDTQYF. The chain carries TRBV9 and TRBJ2-3; TRBD2 might be the D (6 bases). The CDR3 spans 16 residues. Germline V gene lookup returns CDR1 SGDLS and CDR2 YYNGEE. With 3 bases removed from V and 2 bases from J, the gap between germline ends came to 16 bases.

This sequence joins TRBV12-3 or TRBV12-4 and TRBJ1-1, with a tentative D call TRBD1 (5 bases). This CDR3 spans 14 amino acids. V was pared by 6 bases and J by 0 bases, with 11 bases between. DNA for the CDR3: TGTGCCAGCAGCACGGGACTGATGAACACTGAAGCTTTCTTT. Its protein product is CASSTGLMNTEAFF.

With regard to this clonotype: Compared with germline, one end of the junction differs, possibly owing to a read error. V is TRBV7-9 and J is TRBJ2-2; maybe TRBD2 (5 bases). Per the germline V gene, CDR1 is SEHNR and CDR2 is FQNEAQ (reference sequence). The length of the CDR3 is 12 residues. For the CDR3, the DNA is TGTGCCAGCAGCTTCCGCATCGGGGAGTTGTTTTTT. Protein product: CASSFRIGELFF.

V is TRBV11-2 and J is TRBJ1-1, with 11 nucleotides matching TRBD1. Germline values: CDR1 SGHAT, CDR2 FQNNGV. The CDR3 length is 14 residues. V dropped 5 bases and J dropped 5; count of bases not matched to a gene: 4. The CDR3 is CASSRTGGWTEAFF. CDR3 bases: TGTGCCAGCAGCCGGACAGGGGGCTGGACTGAAGCTTTCTTT.

This clonotype was observed a few times. The chain carries TRBV5-5 and TRBJ2-1; TRBD2 matches at 11 bases. CDR1 is SGHKS and CDR2 is YYEKEE in the germline V gene (reference sequence). V dropped 5 bases and J dropped 7; count of bases not matched to a gene: 11. The CDR3 length is 16 residues. The CDR3, as DNA: TGTGCCAGCAGGAGCCGCGGGACTAGCGGAAAGAATGAGCAGTTCTTC. This codes for CASRSRGTSGKNEQFF.

The table lists this clonotype with many counts. The chain recombines TRBV12-3 or TRBV12-4 with TRBJ2-1, with D perhaps given as TRBD1 or TRBD2 (5 bases each). With 5 bases removed from V and 5 bases from J, the gap between germline ends came to 10 bases. This CDR3 has 13 residues. CDR3 nucleotides: TGTGCCAGCAGTGCCCGGGGCCACAATGAGCAGTTCTTC. Its translation is CASSARGHNEQFF.

A few counts support this clonotype. The gene calls are TRBV7-9 and TRBJ1-2, with D unresolved. Between the trimmed V and J ends, which lost 5 bases and 4 bases, there was a span of 14 bases. This CDR3 has 14 residues. CDR1 SEHNR and CDR2 FQNEAQ come from the germline V gene (reference sequence). CDR3 nucleotides: TGTGCCAGCAGCCTTGATGGTGCCAGCTATGGCTACACCTTC. The encoded protein is CASSLDGASYGYTF.

This clonotype appeared a few times. The chain combines TRBV2 with TRBJ2-5; D is uncertain. The V gene lost 0 bases and the J gene lost 5 bases, with 4 bases spanning the gap. This CDR3 is built from 12 residues. The V gene's germline CDR1 is SNHLY and CDR2 FYNNEI. CDR3 sequence (DNA): TGTGCCAGCAGTGAAGCCTGGGAGACCCAGTACTTC. This encodes CASSEAWETQYF.

This clonotype was picked up many times. The rearrangement uses TRBV4-3 and TRBJ2-3, with 7 bases identical to TRBD1. Germline CDR1 LGHNA, CDR2 YSLEER. J was trimmed by 4 bases and V by 3 bases; bases with no gene match: 13. This CDR3 contains 17 residues. The CDR3 DNA reads TGCGCCAGCAGCCAGTCCCCAGGGGGTGGTTTAGCAGATACGCAGTATTTT. Its protein is CASSQSPGGGLADTQYF.

This clonotype was counted a few times. The chain joins TRBV15 to TRBJ1-6, with D maybe TRBD1 (5 bases). The CDR3 extends over 14 amino acids. V was shortened by 1 base and J by 9 bases, with 10 bases between the two germline ends. Germline V gene lookup returns CDR1 LNHNV and CDR2 YYDKDF (reference sequence). CDR3 loop: CATSRVGGGSPLHF. The CDR3 nucleotides read TGTGCCACCAGCAGAGTCGGGGGAGGTTCACCCCTCCACTTT.

This clonotype turned up a few times. The genes are TRBV5-4 and TRBJ1-4; D uncertain. CDR3 length equals 15 residues. The V end lost 2 bases, the J end lost 5 bases, and 13 bases lay between the germline ends. Germline CDR1 reads SGHNT; CDR2 reads YYREEE (reference sequence). For the CDR3, the DNA is TGTGCCAGCAGCTTTGGAGGGTTGGAAAATGAAAAACTGTTTTTT. Its translation: CASSFGGLENEKLFF.

There are a few counts of this clonotype. The rearrangement uses TRBV7-3 and TRBJ2-1, with a weak D call TRBD1 (5 bases). The germline V and J ends were trimmed by 5 bases and 1 base, with 12 bases remaining between them. CDR1 and CDR2 from the germline V gene are SGHTA and FQGTGA. This CDR3 spans 15 amino acids. The CDR3 nucleotides are TGTGCCAGCAGCGAACAGCAGGGATCCTACAATGAGCAGTTCTTC. Translation: CASSEQQGSYNEQFF. The full variable domain, with the rest looked up from reference TRBV7-3 and TRBJ2-1, is GAGVSQTPSNKVTEKGKYVELRCDPISGHTALYWYRQSLGQGPEFLIYFQGTGAADDSGLPNDRFFAVRPEGSVSTLKIQRTERGDSAVYLCASSEQQGSYNEQFFGPGTRLTVL.

This clonotype was counted at least ten times. This chain joins TRBV12-3 or TRBV12-4 and TRBJ1-5, with no clear D. The V gene lost 2 bases and the J gene lost 6 bases, with 14 bases spanning the gap. The CDR3 runs 15 residues. The CDR3 sequence: CASSLSRVGSQPQHF. The CDR3, as DNA: TGTGCCAGCAGTTTATCTCGCGTGGGGAGTCAGCCCCAGCATTTT.

There are many counts of this clonotype. This chain uses TRBV6-5 with TRBJ2-5, with 14 bases aligning to TRBD2. The length of the CDR3 is 18 residues. Germline V CDR1 and CDR2: MNHEY, SVGAGI. The V gene end was trimmed by 2 bases and the J gene end by 2 bases; junction bases not matched to a gene: 7. Here the CDR3 DNA reads TGTGCCAGCAGTTACCAGCCGGGACTAGCGGGGGAGCAAGAGACCCAGTACTTC. The encoded protein is CASSYQPGLAGEQETQYF.

In its sample, this clonotype was seen once. The chain combines TRBV4-3 with TRBJ1-1, with D unresolved. The CDR3 has 15 amino acids. V was cut by 1 base and J by 6 bases, with 15 bases left in between. Germline CDR1 and CDR2: LGHNA and YSLEER. CDR3 in DNA: TGCGCCAGCAGCCAAGGGAACCGGGGTGAAGCTGAAGCTTTCTTT. Its protein is CASSQGNRGEAEAFF.

This clonotype was picked up a small number of times. This rearrangement joins TRBV20-1 to TRBJ1-1; D is undetermined. This CDR3 has 13 amino acids. Trimming removed 3 bases from V and 1 base from J, with 9 bases in between. The germline gives CDR1 DFQATT, CDR2 SNEGSKA (reference sequence). CDR3 bases: TGCAGTGCTAGGGTAGATGAGAACACTGAAGCTTTCTTT. Translated, it gives CSARVDENTEAFF.

The chain links TRBV19 to TRBJ1-1; D is ambiguous. The V gene's germline CDR1 is LNHDA and CDR2 SQIVND (reference sequence). Trimming removed 0 bases from V and 6 bases from J, with 14 bases in between. The CDR3 totals 15 residues. In DNA, the CDR3 is TGTGCCAGTAGTATAGATCTATGGATGGGCGCTGAAGCTTTCTTT. Its protein product is CASSIDLWMGAEAFF.